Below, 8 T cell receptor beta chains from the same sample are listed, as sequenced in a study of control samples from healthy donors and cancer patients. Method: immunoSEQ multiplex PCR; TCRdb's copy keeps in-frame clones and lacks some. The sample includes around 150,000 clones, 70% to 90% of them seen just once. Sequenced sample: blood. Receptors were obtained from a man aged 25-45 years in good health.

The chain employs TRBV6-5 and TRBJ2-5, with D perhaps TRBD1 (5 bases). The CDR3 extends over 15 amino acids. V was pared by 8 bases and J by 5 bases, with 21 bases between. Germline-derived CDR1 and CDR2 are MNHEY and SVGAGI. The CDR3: CASSPPGIQRETQYF. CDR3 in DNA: TGTGCCAGCTCGCCCCCAGGGATCCAAAGGGAGACCCAGTACTTC.

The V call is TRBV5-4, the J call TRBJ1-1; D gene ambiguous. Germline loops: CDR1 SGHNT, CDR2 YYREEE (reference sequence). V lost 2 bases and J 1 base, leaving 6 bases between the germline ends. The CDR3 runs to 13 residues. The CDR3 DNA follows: TGTGCCAGCAGCTTAGAACAGAACACTGAAGCTTTCTTT. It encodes CASSLEQNTEAFF.

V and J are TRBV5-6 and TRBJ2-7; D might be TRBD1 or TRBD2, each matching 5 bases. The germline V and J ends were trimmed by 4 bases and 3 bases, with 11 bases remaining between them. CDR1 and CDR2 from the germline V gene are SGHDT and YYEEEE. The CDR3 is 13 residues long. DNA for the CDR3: TGTGCCAGCAGCCCCGGGGCTGACTACGAGCAGTACTTC. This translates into CASSPGADYEQYF.

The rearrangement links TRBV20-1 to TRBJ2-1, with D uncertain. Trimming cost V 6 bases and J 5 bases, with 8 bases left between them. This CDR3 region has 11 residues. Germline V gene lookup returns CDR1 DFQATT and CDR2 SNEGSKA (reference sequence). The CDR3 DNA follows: TGCAGTGCCCTTAATCACAATGAGCAGTTCTTC. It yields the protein CSALNHNEQFF.

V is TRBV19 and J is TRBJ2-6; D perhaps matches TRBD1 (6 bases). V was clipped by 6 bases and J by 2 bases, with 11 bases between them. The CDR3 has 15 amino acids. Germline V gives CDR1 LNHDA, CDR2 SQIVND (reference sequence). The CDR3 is CASRERTAGANVLTF. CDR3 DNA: TGTGCCAGTAGGGAACGGACAGCTGGGGCCAACGTCCTGACTTTC.

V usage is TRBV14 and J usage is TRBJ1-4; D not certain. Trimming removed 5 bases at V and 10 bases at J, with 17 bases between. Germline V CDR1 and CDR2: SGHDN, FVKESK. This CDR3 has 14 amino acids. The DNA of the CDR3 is TGTGCCAGCAGCGGACGGAATCCTAGTGGAAAACTGTTTTTT. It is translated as CASSGRNPSGKLFF.

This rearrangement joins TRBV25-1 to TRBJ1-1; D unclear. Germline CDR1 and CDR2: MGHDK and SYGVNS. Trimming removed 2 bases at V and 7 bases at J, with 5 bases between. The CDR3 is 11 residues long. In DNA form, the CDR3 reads TGTGCCAGCAGTGAACAGGTTGAAGCTTTCTTT. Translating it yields CASSEQVEAFF.

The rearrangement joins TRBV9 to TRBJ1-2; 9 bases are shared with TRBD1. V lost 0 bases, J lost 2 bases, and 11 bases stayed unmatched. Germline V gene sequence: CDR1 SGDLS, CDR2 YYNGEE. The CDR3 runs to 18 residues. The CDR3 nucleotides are TGTGCCAGCAGCGTAGGGGTTAGGGGACAGGGCCCCAACTATGGCTACACCTTC. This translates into CASSVGVRGQGPNYGYTF.